The 17 T cell receptor beta chains reported below all come from one sample, sequenced in a study of memory CD4+ T cells and cytomegalovirus serostatus. Sequenced by immunoSEQ multiplex PCR; TCRdb stores in-frame clones only, minus some. The table has around 60,000 clones, 82% seen once. Single viable CD3+CD4+CD8-CD45RO+ cells were sorted as the memory CD4+ T cells. The sample comprised memory CD4+ T cells from blood. Every receptor here comes from an adult in good health and CMV-seronegative.

The genes are TRBV21-1 and TRBJ2-6; whether TRBD2, the table's D call, matches the DNA was not checked. TRBV21-1 is a recognized pseudogene. The CDR3 length is 16 residues. The CDR3 spells CASSSNIFSGANVLTF. DNA of the CDR3: TGTGCCAGCAGCTCTAATATTTTCTCTGGGGCCAACGTCCTGACTTTC.

This clone was detected once. The chain has TRBV6-5 and TRBJ2-7; D is perhaps TRBD2 (7 bases). The ends were cut back, 2 bases at V and 3 bases at J, with 17 bases in the middle. Germline CDR1 reads MNHEY; CDR2 reads SVGAGI. CDR3 length equals 16 residues. In DNA, the CDR3 is TGTGCCAGCAGTTACAGGGGGGGGGAGAGCGGCTACGAGCAGTACTTC. This sequence encodes CASSYRGGESGYEQYF.

The genes are TRBV29-1 and TRBJ2-7, with D unclear. The CDR3 extends over 13 amino acids. Per the germline V gene, CDR1 is SQVTM and CDR2 is ANQGSEA. V lost 3 bases to trimming and J lost 2 bases, with 11 bases between them. DNA for the CDR3: TGCAGCGTTGAGCTTTACCAGACCTACGAGCAGTACTTC. Translated, it gives CSVELYQTYEQYF.

The CDR3 spells CASSLLTSAGNSYGYTF. The CDR3 DNA reads TGTGCCAGCAGCTTACTCACTTCGGCAGGCAACTCATATGGCTACACCTTC. The chain links TRBV7-8 to TRBJ1-2; D is unresolved. V shed 2 bases and J shed 5 bases, with 21 bases lying between them. The CDR3 has 17 residues. Germline CDR1 SGHVS, CDR2 FQNEAQ.

This chain uses TRBV7-3 with TRBJ2-3; D gene unclear. Trimming removed 1 base at V and 2 bases at J, with 13 bases between. The CDR3 loop spans 16 amino acids. CDR1 and CDR2 from the germline V gene are SGHTA and FQGTGA. The CDR3 sequence: CASSLRAGASTDTQYF. In DNA, the CDR3 is TGTGCCAGCAGCTTAAGGGCCGGTGCTTCCACAGATACGCAGTATTTT.

The rearrangement joins TRBV15 to TRBJ1-5; the D gene is possibly TRBD1 (5 bases). Germline V CDR1 and CDR2: LNHNV, YYDKDF (reference sequence). CDR3 length: 15 residues. The V end lost 3 bases, the J end lost 7 bases, and 16 bases lay between the germline ends. The chain's CDR3 is CATSSVSGYGQPQHF. In DNA form, the CDR3 reads TGTGCCACCAGCAGTGTTTCAGGGTACGGACAGCCCCAGCATTTT.

This clone was picked up a small number of times. The chain couples TRBV30 to TRBJ1-4; 7 bases agree with TRBD1. The V segment lost 5 bases and the J segment 5 bases; nucleotides outside the gene matches: 8. Germline V gives CDR1 GTSNPN, CDR2 SVGIG (reference sequence). This CDR3 comprises 14 residues. The CDR3 protein is CAWARDSKNEKLFF. CDR3 sequence (DNA): TGTGCCTGGGCGAGGGACAGCAAAAATGAAAAACTGTTTTTT.

The chain uses TRBV29-1 and TRBJ2-5, with D unresolved. This CDR3 is 12 amino acids long. Germline CDR1 and CDR2: SQVTM and ANQGSEA. Trimming removed 7 bases from V and 5 bases from J, with 14 bases in between. DNA for the CDR3: TGCAGCGCGGAGTGGATTTTGGAGACCCAGTACTTC. Its protein is CSAEWILETQYF. Together with reference TRBV29-1 and TRBJ2-5, the CDR3 gives the full variable domain: SAVISQKPSRDICQRGTSLTIQCQVDSQVTMMFWYRQQPGQSLTLIATANQGSEATYESGFVIDKFPISRPNLTFSTLTVSNMSPEDSSIYLCSAEWILETQYFGPGTRLLVL.

This sequence joins TRBV4-1 and TRBJ2-7, with 8 bases that match TRBD1. Germline V CDR1 and CDR2: MGHRA, YSYEKL. The CDR3 is 14 amino acids. With V trimmed by 4 bases and J by 2 bases, 4 bases remained unmatched. The DNA for the CDR3 is TGCGCCAGCAGCCGAGGACAGGGACCCTACGAGCAGTACTTC. This translates into CASSRGQGPYEQYF.

The V and J genes are TRBV6-6 and TRBJ1-2, with D possibly being TRBD1 (5 bases). This CDR3 region has 13 residues. With 6 bases removed from V and 4 bases from J, the gap between germline ends came to 12 bases. From germline, CDR1 is MNHNY and CDR2 SVGAGI (reference sequence). For the CDR3, the DNA is TGTGCCAGCAGACTAGAGGGGTCCTATGGCTACACCTTC. It specifies CASRLEGSYGYTF.

The genes are TRBV7-7 and TRBJ2-5, with 7 bases aligning to TRBD1. The germline V gene has CDR1 SSHAT and CDR2 FNYEAQ (reference sequence). V trimming: 5 bases; J trimming: 4 bases; junction bases outside the gene matches: 4. This CDR3 has 13 residues. As DNA, the CDR3 is TGTGCCAGCAGCCCGAACAGGGGAGAGACCCAGTACTTC. Translating gives CASSPNRGETQYF. The whole variable domain, filled in from reference TRBV7-7 and TRBJ2-5, reads GAGVSQSPRYKVTKRGQDVTLRCDPISSHATLYWYQQALGQGPEFLTYFNYEAQPDKSGLPSDRFSAERPEGSISTLTIQRTEQRDSAMYRCASSPNRGETQYFGPGTRLLVL.

This clone has only a few counts. The V and J genes are TRBV28 and TRBJ1-4, with unresolved D. This CDR3 is built from 13 residues. Germline V CDR1 and CDR2: MDHEN, SYDVKM. V lost 3 bases to trimming and J lost 8 bases, with 10 bases between them. The CDR3: CASSLGRSEKLFF. In DNA form, the CDR3 reads TGTGCCAGCAGTTTGGGCAGGTCCGAAAAACTGTTTTTT.

The chain recombines TRBV5-8 with TRBJ1-1; unclear D gene. Germline values: CDR1 SGHTS, CDR2 YDEGEE. V lost 2 bases and J lost 1, with 9 bases in between. The CDR3 loop spans 14 amino acids. The CDR3 DNA follows: TGTGCCAGCAGCTTAGACCCCAAGAACACTGAAGCTTTCTTT. It yields the protein CASSLDPKNTEAFF. The whole variable domain, remainder taken from reference TRBV5-8 and TRBJ1-1, is EAGVTQSPTHLIKTRGQQATLRCSPISGHTSVYWYQQALGLGLQFLLWYDEGEERNRGNFPPRFSGRQFPNYSSELNVNALELEDSALYLCASSLDPKNTEAFFGQGTRLTVV.

The gene calls are TRBV5-5 and TRBJ1-1; D is perhaps TRBD1 (5 bases). V was cut by 4 bases and J by 0 bases, with 16 bases left in between. Germline V CDR1 and CDR2: SGHKS, YYEKEE (reference sequence). The CDR3 spans 16 residues. CDR3 in DNA: TGTGCCAGCAGCGTGGGACCGGCCCTGGTGAACACTGAAGCTTTCTTT. Translated: CASSVGPALVNTEAFF.

This clone occurred a few times. The V call is TRBV5-1, the J call TRBJ2-7, with a tentative D call TRBD2 (6 bases). The CDR3 extends over 17 amino acids. The V gene lost 1 base and the J gene lost 2 bases, with 19 bases spanning the gap. From germline, CDR1 is SGHRS and CDR2 YFSETQ. DNA for the CDR3: TGCGCCAGCAGCTTGAAAGTGGGGACTCACTCACCCTACGAGCAGTACTTC. Its translation is CASSLKVGTHSPYEQYF.

The CDR3 DNA reads TGTGCCAGCAGTGACAGGAGGTACGAGCAGTACTTC. Translation gives CASSDRRYEQYF. The gene calls are TRBV2 and TRBJ2-7, with D possibly TRBD2 on 5 matching bases. Between the trimmed V and J ends, which lost 3 bases and 4 bases, there was a span of 7 bases. This CDR3 has 12 residues. The germline gives CDR1 SNHLY, CDR2 FYNNEI. Using reference TRBV2 and TRBJ2-7 for the parts outside the CDR3, the full variable domain is EPEVTQTPSHQVTQMGQEVILRCVPISNHLYFYWYRQILGQKVEFLVSFYNNEISEKSEIFDDQFSVERPDGSNFTLKIRSTKLEDSAMYFCASSDRRYEQYFGPGTRLTVT.

The genes are TRBV28 and TRBJ1-5; D may be TRBD1 (6 bases). CDR1 is MDHEN and CDR2 is SYDVKM in the germline V gene. There are 15 residues in the CDR3. V was pared by 7 bases and J by 3 bases, with 16 bases between. This chain's CDR3 is CASIPGAGHNQPQHF. CDR3 DNA: TGTGCCAGCATCCCGGGTGCGGGACACAATCAGCCCCAGCATTTT.